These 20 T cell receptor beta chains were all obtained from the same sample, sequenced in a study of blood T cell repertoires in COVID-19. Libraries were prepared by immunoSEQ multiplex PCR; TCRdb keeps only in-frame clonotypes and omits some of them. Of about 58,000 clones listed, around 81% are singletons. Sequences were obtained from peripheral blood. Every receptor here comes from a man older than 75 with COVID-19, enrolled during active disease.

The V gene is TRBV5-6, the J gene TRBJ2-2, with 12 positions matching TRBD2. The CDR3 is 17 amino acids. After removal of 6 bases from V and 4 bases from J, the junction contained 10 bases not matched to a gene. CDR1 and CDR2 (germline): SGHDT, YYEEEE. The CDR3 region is CASTPYQTSGGTGELFF. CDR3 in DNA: TGTGCCAGCACCCCGTACCAGACTAGCGGGGGCACCGGGGAGCTGTTTTTT.

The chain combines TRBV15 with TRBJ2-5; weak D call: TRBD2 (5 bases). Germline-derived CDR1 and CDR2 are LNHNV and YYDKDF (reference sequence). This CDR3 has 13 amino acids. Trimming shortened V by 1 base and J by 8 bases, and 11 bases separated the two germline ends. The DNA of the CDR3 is TGTGCCACCAGCAGAGGGACTGCGCGAACCCAGTACTTC. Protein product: CATSRGTARTQYF.

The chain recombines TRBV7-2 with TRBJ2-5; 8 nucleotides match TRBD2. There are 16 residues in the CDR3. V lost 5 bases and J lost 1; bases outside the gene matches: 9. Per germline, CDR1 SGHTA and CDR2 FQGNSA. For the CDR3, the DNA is TGTGCCAGCAGCCCCGGGGGGGCCGGTTCCCAAGAGACCCAGTACTTC. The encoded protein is CASSPGGAGSQETQYF.

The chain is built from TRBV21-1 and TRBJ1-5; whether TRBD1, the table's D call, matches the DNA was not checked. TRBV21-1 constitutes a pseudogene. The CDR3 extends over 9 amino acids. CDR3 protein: CATPGSQHF. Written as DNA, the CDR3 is TGTGCCACCCCAGGGTCCCAGCATTTT.

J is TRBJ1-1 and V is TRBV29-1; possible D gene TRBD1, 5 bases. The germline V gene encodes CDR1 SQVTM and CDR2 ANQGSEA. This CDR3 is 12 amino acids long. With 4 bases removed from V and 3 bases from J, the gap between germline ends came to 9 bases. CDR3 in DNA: TGCAGCGTTGGGGGCAGGGACACTGAAGCTTTCTTT. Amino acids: CSVGGRDTEAFF.

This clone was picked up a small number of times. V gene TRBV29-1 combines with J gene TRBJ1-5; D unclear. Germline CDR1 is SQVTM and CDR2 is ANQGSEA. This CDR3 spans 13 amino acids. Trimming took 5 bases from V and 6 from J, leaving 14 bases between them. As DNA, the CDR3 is TGCAGCGTTCGAGCCCATTCGGGTCAGCCCCAGCATTTT. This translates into CSVRAHSGQPQHF.

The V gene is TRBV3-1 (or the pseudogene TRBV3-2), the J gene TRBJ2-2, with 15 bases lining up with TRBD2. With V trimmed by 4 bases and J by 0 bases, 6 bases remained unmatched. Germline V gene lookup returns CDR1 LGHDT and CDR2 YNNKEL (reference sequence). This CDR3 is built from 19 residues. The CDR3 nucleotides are TGTGCCAGCAGCCCGGGACTAGCGGGGGGCCTTGCGAACACCGGGGAGCTGTTTTTT. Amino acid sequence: CASSPGLAGGLANTGELFF.

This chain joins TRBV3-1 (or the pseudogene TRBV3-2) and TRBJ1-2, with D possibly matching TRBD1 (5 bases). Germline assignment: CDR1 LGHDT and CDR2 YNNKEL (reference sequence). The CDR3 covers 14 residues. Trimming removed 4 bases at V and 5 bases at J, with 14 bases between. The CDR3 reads CASSRGSTNYGYTF. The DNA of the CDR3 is TGTGCCAGCAGCCGGGGCAGTACAAATTATGGCTACACCTTC.

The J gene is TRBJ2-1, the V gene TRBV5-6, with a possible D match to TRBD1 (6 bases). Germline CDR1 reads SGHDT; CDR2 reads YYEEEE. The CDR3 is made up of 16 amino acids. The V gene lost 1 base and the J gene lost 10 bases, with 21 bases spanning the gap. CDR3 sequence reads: CASSLNPGQSEGEQFF. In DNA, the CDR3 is TGTGCCAGCAGCTTGAATCCCGGACAGTCCGAGGGGGAGCAGTTCTTC. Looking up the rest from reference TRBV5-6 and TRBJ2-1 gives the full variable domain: DAGVTQSPTHLIKTRGQQVTLRCSPKSGHDTVSWYQQALGQGPQFIFQYYEEEERQRGNFPDRFSGHQFPNYSSELNVNALLLGDSALYLCASSLNPGQSEGEQFFGPGTRLTVL.

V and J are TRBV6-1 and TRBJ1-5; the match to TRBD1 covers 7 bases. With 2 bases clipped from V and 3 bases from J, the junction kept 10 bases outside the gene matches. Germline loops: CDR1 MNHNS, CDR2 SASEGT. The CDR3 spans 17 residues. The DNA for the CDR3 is TGTGCCAGCAGTGAACGTCCGGGACAGAACCTCAATCAGCCCCAGCATTTT. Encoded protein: CASSERPGQNLNQPQHF.

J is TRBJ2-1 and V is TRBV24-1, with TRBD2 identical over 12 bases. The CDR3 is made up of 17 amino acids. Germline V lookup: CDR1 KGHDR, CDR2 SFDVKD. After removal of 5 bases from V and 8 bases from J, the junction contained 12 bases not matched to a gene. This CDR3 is CATSGPRLAGAKDEQFF. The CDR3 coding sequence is TGTGCCACCAGTGGCCCCCGACTAGCGGGAGCCAAGGATGAGCAGTTCTTC.

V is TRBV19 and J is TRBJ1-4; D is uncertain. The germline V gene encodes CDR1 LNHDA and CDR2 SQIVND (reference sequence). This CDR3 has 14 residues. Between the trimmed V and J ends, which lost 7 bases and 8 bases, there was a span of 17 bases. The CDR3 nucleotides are TGTGCCAGTATCGAAGCGGCAGATCGGGAAAAACTGTTTTTT. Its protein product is CASIEAADREKLFF. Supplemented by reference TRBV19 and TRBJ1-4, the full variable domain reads DGGITQSPKYLFRKEGQNVTLSCEQNLNHDAMYWYRQDPGQGLRLIYYSQIVNDFQKGDIAEGYSVSREKKESFPLTVTSAQKNPTAFYLCASIEAADREKLFFGSGTQLSVL.

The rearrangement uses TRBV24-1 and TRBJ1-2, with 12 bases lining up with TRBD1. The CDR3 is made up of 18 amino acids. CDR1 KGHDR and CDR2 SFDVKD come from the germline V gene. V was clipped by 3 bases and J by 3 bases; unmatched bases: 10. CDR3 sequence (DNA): TGTGCCACCAGTGATCCAGGCGGGACAGGGGGCAGGCACTATGGCTACACCTTC. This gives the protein CATSDPGGTGGRHYGYTF.

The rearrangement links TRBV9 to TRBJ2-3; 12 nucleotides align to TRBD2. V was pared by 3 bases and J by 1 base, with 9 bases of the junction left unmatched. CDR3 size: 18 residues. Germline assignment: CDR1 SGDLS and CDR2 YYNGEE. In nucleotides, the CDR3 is TGTGCCAGCAGCGCCCCTAGCGGGGGGGCTTCCCGCACAGATACGCAGTATTTT. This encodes CASSAPSGGASRTDTQYF.

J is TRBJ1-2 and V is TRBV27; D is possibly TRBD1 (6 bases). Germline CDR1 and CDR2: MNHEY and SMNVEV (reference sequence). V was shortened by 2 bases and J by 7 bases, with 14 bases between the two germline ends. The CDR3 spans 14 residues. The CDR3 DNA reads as TGTGCCAGCAGTTTACTCTCAGGGGATGGTGGCTACACCTTC. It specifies CASSLLSGDGGYTF.

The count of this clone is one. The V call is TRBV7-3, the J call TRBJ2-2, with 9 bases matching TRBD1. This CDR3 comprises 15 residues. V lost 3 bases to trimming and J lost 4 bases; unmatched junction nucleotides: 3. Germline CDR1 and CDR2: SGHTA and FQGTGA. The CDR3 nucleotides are TGTGCCAGCAGCTTCGGGACAGGGATCACCGGGGAGCTGTTTTTT. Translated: CASSFGTGITGELFF.

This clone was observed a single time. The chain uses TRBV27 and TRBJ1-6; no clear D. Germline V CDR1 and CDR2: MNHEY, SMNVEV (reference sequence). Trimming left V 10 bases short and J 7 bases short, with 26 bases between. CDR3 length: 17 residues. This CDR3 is CATRTSPGRGRNSPLHF. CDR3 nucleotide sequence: TGTGCCACCCGAACTTCGCCCGGCCGCGGCCGAAATTCACCCCTCCACTTT.

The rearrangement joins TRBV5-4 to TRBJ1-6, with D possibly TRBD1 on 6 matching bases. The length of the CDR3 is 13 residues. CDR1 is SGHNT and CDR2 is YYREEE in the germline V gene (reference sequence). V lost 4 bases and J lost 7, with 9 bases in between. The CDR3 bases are TGTGCCAGCAGCAGGGGGGGGAATTCACCCCTCCACTTT. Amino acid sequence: CASSRGGNSPLHF.

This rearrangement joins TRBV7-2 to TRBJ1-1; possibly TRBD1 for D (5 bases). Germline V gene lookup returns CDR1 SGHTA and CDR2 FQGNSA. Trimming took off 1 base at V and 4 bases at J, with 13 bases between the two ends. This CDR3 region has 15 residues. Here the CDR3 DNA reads TGTGCCAGCAGCTTAGATGGAGGGGAGGGCACTGAAGCTTTCTTT. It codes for CASSLDGGEGTEAFF. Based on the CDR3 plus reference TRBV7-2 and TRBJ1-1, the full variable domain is GAGVSQSPSNKVTEKGKDVELRCDPISGHTALYWYRQSLGQGLEFLIYFQGNSAPDKSGLPSDRFSAERTGGSVSTLTIQRTQQEDSAVYLCASSLDGGEGTEAFFGQGTRLTVV.

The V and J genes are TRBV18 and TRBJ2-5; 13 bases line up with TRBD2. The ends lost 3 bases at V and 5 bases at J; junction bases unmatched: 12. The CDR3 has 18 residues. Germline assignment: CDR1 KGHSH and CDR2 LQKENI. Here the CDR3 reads CASSPINGLAGAQETQYF. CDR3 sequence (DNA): TGTGCCAGCTCACCCATAAATGGACTAGCGGGAGCCCAGGAGACCCAGTACTTC.